What follows are 14 T cell receptor beta chains derived from one specimen sequenced in a study of response to subunit inactivated influenza vaccine. A single record per CDR3 protein comes from TCRdb applying MiXCR to the RT-PCR reads. The data show over 800,000 distinct CDR3 sequences, around 21% seen once. Specimen: PBMCs from blood, collected more than 4 days after vaccination. Receptor source: a man aged 50 to 59 who received an inactivated influenza vaccine.

There are a few counts of this clonotype. The chain uses TRBV7-3 and TRBJ2-3, with 7 bases matching TRBD2. The V segment lost 5 bases and the J segment 7 bases; nucleotides outside the gene matches: 9. This CDR3 contains 14 residues. Looked up from germline, CDR1 is SGHTA and CDR2 is FQGTGA. CDR3: CASSPSGAPNTQYF. The CDR3 DNA sequence: TGTGCCAGCAGCCCCAGCGGGGCCCCGAATACGCAGTATTTT.

This clonotype was observed at least ten times. CDR3 protein: CASSPTSGTTYNEQFF. CDR3 DNA sequence: TGTGCCAGCAGCCCCACTAGCGGGACAACATACAATGAGCAGTTCTTC. V usage is TRBV11-2 and J usage is TRBJ2-1, with 10 bases aligning to TRBD2. J lost 4 bases, V lost 5 bases, and 8 bases had no gene match. The CDR3 is 16 amino acids. Germline V lookup: CDR1 SGHAT, CDR2 FQNNGV.

This clonotype was seen only a few times. This sequence joins TRBV20-1 and TRBJ2-1, with TRBD2 matching over 8 bases. The CDR3 is 14 residues long. In germline, CDR1 is DFQATT, CDR2 SNEGSKA (reference sequence). The V segment lost 3 bases and the J segment 8 bases; nucleotides outside the gene matches: 9. CDR3: CSASVGTSIHEQFF. As DNA, the CDR3 is TGCAGTGCTAGTGTCGGGACTAGTATACATGAGCAGTTCTTC.

The chain has TRBV7-6 and TRBJ2-7; D remains ambiguous. Trimming left V 2 bases short and J 1 base short, with 12 bases between. CDR3 length: 15 residues. From germline, CDR1 is SGHVS and CDR2 FNYEAQ. This CDR3 reads CASSLTIGQSYEQYF. The CDR3 region has the DNA TGTGCCAGCAGCTTAACGATCGGGCAATCCTACGAGCAGTACTTC.

The rearrangement uses TRBV5-1 and TRBJ2-2; 8 bases map to TRBD2. Trimming at V came to 5 bases and at J to 2 bases, leaving 11 bases not matched to a gene. There are 17 residues in the CDR3. CDR1 and CDR2 (germline): SGHRS, YFSETQ. The chain's CDR3 is CASRRTSSTTNTGELFF. CDR3 DNA sequence: TGCGCCAGCAGAAGGACTAGCTCTACTACTAACACCGGGGAGCTGTTTTTT.

The CDR3 coding sequence is TGTGCCATCCGGGGGGAGGGTAACCCCCCACACGATGAGCAGTTCTTC. Protein product: CAIRGEGNPPHDEQFF. The rearrangement uses TRBV6-5 and TRBJ2-1; TRBD2 matches 7 bases. In germline, CDR1 is MNHEY, CDR2 SVGAGI. J was trimmed by 8 bases and V by 10 bases; bases with no gene match: 20. CDR3 length: 16 residues.

In this sample, this clonotype turned up a few times. V usage is TRBV10-3 and J usage is TRBJ2-7; tentative D call: TRBD1 (6 bases). Germline V gives CDR1 ENHRY, CDR2 SYGVKD. V was clipped by 3 bases and J by 3 bases, with 15 bases between them. The CDR3 is 15 amino acids. The CDR3 region has the DNA TGTGCCATCAGTGACTCCTGGCAGGGGTTCTACGAGCAGTACTTC. It encodes CAISDSWQGFYEQYF.

J is TRBJ2-7 and V is TRBV6-5; no firm D call. This CDR3 has 13 residues. In germline, CDR1 is MNHEY, CDR2 SVGAGI. The V and J ends lost 4 bases and 3 bases respectively, with 10 bases between them. CDR3 DNA: TGTGCCAGCAGTTCGTCGCTCGACTACGAGCAGTACTTC. This gives the protein CASSSSLDYEQYF.

A few counts support this clonotype. V usage is TRBV24-1 and J usage is TRBJ1-5; a weak D match, TRBD1 (5 bases). V shed 4 bases and J shed 9 bases, with 9 bases lying between them. The germline gives CDR1 KGHDR, CDR2 SFDVKD. This CDR3 contains 12 residues. The CDR3: CATSETGRPQHF. The DNA for the CDR3 is TGTGCCACCAGTGAAACGGGGCGGCCCCAGCATTTT.

This chain uses TRBV12-3 or TRBV12-4 with TRBJ1-6; D call uncertain. Trimming took 3 bases from V and 7 from J, leaving 10 bases between them. There are 14 residues in the CDR3. The DNA for the CDR3 is TGTGCCAGCAGTTTTGTCGGCACCAATTCACCCCTCCACTTT. Translating gives CASSFVGTNSPLHF.

The sample holds a few counts of this clonotype. This rearrangement joins TRBV5-1 to TRBJ2-1; TRBD2 matches 11 bases. Trimming at V came to 5 bases and at J to 5 bases, leaving 12 bases not matched to a gene. The CDR3 is 17 amino acids. Germline CDR1 is SGHRS and CDR2 is YFSETQ. In nucleotides, the CDR3 is TGCGCCAGCAGGATCCGGACTAGCGGGCCTCCGCACAATGAGCAGTTCTTC. It encodes CASRIRTSGPPHNEQFF.

This clonotype was counted only a few times. This chain joins TRBV7-8 and TRBJ2-5; 8 nucleotides align to TRBD1. The CDR3 sequence is 14 residues long. Germline CDR1 reads SGHVS; CDR2 reads FQNEAQ. V shed 1 base and J 4 bases; nucleotides not matched to a gene: 2. The CDR3 DNA follows: TGTGCCAGCAGCTTAGTTGACAGGGGAGAGACCCAGTACTTC. It yields the protein CASSLVDRGETQYF.

The chain links TRBV28 to TRBJ2-5; possibly TRBD1 for D (6 bases). Germline values: CDR1 MDHEN, CDR2 SYDVKM. V lost 6 bases to trimming and J lost 5 bases, with 13 bases between them. The CDR3 loop spans 13 amino acids. CDR3 in amino acids: CASRSGQLETQYF. The DNA for the CDR3 is TGTGCCAGCAGATCGGGACAACTGGAGACCCAGTACTTC.

In this sample, this clonotype turned up a few times. The chain carries TRBV20-1 and TRBJ2-7, with D maybe TRBD1 (6 bases). Germline values: CDR1 DFQATT, CDR2 SNEGSKA (reference sequence). The CDR3 has 13 amino acids. V lost 6 bases and J lost 6, with 18 bases in between. CDR3 sequence: CSATTGFKFEQYF. CDR3 nucleotides: TGCAGTGCCACAACAGGGTTTAAGTTCGAGCAGTACTTC.